The subject of this entry is one T cell receptor (beta chain). This record belongs to a study of Ad26.COV2.S vaccination and SARS-CoV-2 variants. Stated treatment: 15 to 20 received Ad26.COV2.S at low or high dose, single or two shots; a few received placebo; per-sample allocation not given. Sample collection was performed on day 63 after the first vaccine or placebo injection. This person who donated was an adult of 18-55 years in Boston. Profiled with immunoSEQ multiplex PCR; TCRdb holds only in-frame clones, not every one. The sample includes about 350,000 clones, 65% to 90% of them seen just once. Germline values: CDR1 SNHLY, CDR2 FYNNEI. The CDR3 sequence is 12 residues long. Trimming cost V 5 bases and J 4 bases, with 9 bases left between them.

This material consisted of peripheral blood, taken in a trial of Ad26.COV2.S vaccine versus placebo. This sequence was found in a person aged 18-60 years who received the Ad26.COV2.S COVID-19 vaccine or a placebo. This chain uses TRBV2 with TRBJ2-7, with D unclear. DNA of the CDR3: TGTGCCAGCAGTCCCCCTATATACGAGCAGTACTTC. Encoded protein: CASSPPIYEQYF.